This passage covers 3 T cell receptor beta chains from one sample sequenced in a study of blood T cell repertoires in COVID-19. Data came from immunoSEQ multiplex PCR; TCRdb stores just in-frame clones and leaves some out. The sample contains about 150,000 clones, approximately 80% of which appear only once. The sequenced sample was PBMCs or T cells enriched from blood (not recorded which). The receptors originated from a woman aged 45-65 years who had recovered from COVID-19.

The chain joins TRBV9 to TRBJ1-6; no definite D call. Trimming left V 0 bases short and J 0 bases short, with 4 bases between. Looked up from germline, CDR1 is SGDLS and CDR2 is YYNGEE. CDR3 size: 15 residues. CDR3 protein: CASSVDSSYNSPLHF. For the CDR3, the DNA is TGTGCCAGCAGCGTAGACAGCTCCTATAATTCACCCCTCCACTTT.

V gene TRBV7-9 combines with J gene TRBJ2-7, with D perhaps TRBD2 (5 bases). From germline, CDR1 is SEHNR and CDR2 FQNEAQ (reference sequence). This CDR3 contains 13 residues. The V end lost 3 bases, the J end lost 3 bases, and 9 bases lay between the germline ends. CDR3 sequence: CASSFTSNYEQYF. In DNA form, the CDR3 reads TGTGCCAGCAGCTTCACTAGTAACTACGAGCAGTACTTC.

The chain couples TRBV5-1 to TRBJ1-4, with TRBD1 matching over 7 bases. V lost 0 bases to trimming and J lost 8 bases; unmatched junction nucleotides: 4. The CDR3 length is 14 residues. Germline CDR1 and CDR2: SGHRS and YFSETQ. The CDR3, as DNA: TGCGCCAGCAGCTTGGGACAGGGTTGGGAAAAACTGTTTTTT. It translates to CASSLGQGWEKLFF.